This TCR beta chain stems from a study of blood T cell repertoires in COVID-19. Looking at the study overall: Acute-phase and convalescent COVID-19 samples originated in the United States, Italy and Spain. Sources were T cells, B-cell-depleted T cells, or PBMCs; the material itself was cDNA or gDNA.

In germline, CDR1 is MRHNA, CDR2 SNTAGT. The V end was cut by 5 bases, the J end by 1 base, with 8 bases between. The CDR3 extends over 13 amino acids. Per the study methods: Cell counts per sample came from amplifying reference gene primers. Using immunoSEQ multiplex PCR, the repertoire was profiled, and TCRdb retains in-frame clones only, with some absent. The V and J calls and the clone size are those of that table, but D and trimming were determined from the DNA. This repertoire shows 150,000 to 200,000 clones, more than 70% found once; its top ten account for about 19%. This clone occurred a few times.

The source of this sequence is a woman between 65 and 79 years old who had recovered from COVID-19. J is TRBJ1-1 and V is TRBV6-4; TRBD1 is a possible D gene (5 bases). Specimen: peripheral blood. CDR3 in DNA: TGTGCCAGCAGTACCGACAGGAACACTGAAGCTTTCTTT. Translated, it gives CASSTDRNTEAFF.